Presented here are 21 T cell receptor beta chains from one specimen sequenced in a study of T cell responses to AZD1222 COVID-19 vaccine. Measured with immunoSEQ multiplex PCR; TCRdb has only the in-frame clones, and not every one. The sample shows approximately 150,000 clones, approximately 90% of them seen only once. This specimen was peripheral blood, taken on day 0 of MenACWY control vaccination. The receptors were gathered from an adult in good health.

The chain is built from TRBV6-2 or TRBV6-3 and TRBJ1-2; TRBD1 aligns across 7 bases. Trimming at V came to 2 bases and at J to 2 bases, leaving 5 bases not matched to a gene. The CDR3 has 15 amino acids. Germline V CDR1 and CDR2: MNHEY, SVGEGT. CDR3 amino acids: CASSYQGGGNYGYTF. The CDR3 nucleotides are TGTGCCAGCAGTTACCAAGGGGGCGGAAACTATGGCTACACCTTC.

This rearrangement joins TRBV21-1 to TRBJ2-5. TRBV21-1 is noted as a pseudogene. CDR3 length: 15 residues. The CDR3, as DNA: TGTGCCAGCACCCTCCCCCGGGCATCCCAAGAGACCCAGTACTTC. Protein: CASTLPRASQETQYF.

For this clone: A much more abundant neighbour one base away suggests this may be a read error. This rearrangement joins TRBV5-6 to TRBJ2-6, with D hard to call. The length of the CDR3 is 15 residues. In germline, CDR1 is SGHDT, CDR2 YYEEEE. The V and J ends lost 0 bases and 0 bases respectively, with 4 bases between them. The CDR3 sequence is CASSLGLSGANVLTF. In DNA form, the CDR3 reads TGTGCCAGCAGCTTGGGACTCTCTGGGGCCAACGTCCTGACTTTC.

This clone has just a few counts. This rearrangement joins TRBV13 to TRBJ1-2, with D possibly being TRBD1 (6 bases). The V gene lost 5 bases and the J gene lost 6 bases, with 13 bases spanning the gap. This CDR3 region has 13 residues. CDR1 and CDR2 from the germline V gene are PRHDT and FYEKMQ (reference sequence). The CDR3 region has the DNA TGTGCCAGCAGCCCGGGGGCTCTGGATGGCTACACCTTC. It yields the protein CASSPGALDGYTF. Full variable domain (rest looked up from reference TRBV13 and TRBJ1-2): AAGVIQSPRHLIKEKRETATLKCYPIPRHDTVYWYQQGPGQDPQFLISFYEKMQSDKGSIPDRFSAQQFSDYHSELNMSSLELGDSALYFCASSPGALDGYTFGSGTRLTVV.

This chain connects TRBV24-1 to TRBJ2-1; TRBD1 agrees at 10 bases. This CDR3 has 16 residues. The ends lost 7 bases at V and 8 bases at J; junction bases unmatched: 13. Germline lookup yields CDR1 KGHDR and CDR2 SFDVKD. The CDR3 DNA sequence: TGTGCCACCAGCCACAACCGGGACAGGGGACAGTATGAGCAGTTCTTC. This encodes CATSHNRDRGQYEQFF.

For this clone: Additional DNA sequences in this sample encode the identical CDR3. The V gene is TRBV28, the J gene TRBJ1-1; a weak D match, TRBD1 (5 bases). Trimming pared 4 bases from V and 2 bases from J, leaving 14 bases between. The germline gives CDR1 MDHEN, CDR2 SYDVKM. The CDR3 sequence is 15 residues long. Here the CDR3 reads CASSSPGRTNTEAFF. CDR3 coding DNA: TGTGCCAGCAGTTCCCCGGGACGGACTAACACTGAAGCTTTCTTT.

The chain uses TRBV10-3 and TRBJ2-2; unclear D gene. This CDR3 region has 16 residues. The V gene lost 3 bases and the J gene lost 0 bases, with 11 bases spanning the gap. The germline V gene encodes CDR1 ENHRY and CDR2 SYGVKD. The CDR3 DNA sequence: TGTGCCATCAGTGACTCAGGAACTACGAACACCGGGGAGCTGTTTTTT. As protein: CAISDSGTTNTGELFF.

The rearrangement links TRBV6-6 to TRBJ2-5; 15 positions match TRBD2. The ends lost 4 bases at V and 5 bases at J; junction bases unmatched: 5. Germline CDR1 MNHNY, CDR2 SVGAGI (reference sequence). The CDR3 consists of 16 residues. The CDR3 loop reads CASSSGLAGGRETQYF. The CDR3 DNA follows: TGTGCCAGCAGTTCGGGACTAGCGGGAGGAAGGGAGACCCAGTACTTC.

The CDR3 loop is CSVHRVLGSEAFF. The CDR3 DNA sequence: TGCAGCGTTCACAGGGTTTTAGGTTCTGAAGCTTTCTTT. The chain combines TRBV29-1 with TRBJ1-1; possibly TRBD1 for D (6 bases). The CDR3 is 13 residues long. CDR1 and CDR2 (germline): SQVTM, ANQGSEA. Trimming cost V 5 bases and J 6 bases, with 16 bases left between them.

The CDR3 DNA is TGTGCCAGCAGCCGAGGAGGGGAATCCTACGAGCAGTACTTC. It encodes CASSRGGESYEQYF. This chain uses TRBV3-1 (or the pseudogene TRBV3-2) with TRBJ2-7; a weak D match, TRBD2 (6 bases). Germline values: CDR1 LGHDT, CDR2 YNNKEL (reference sequence). Trimming took 4 bases from V and 1 from J, leaving 11 bases between them. The length of the CDR3 is 14 residues.

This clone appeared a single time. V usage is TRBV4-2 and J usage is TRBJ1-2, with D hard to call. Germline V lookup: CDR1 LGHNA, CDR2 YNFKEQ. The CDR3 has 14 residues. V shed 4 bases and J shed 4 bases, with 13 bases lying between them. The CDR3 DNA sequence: TGTGCCAGCAGCCCCCCGGTCGATAGCTATGGCTACACCTTC. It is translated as CASSPPVDSYGYTF.

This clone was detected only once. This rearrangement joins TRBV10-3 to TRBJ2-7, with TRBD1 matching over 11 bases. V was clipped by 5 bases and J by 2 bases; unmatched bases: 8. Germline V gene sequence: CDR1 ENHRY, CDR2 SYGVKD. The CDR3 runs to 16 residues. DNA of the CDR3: TGTGCCATCAGTTTATCCGGGACAGGGGGAGCCTACGAGCAGTACTTC. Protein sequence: CAISLSGTGGAYEQYF.

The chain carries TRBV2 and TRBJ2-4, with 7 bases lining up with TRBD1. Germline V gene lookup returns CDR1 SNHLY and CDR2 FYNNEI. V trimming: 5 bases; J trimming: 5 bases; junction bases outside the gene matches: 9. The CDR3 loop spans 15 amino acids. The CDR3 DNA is TGTGCCAGCAGTCCGACAGGGCCCCCGGAAAACATTCAGTACTTC. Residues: CASSPTGPPENIQYF.

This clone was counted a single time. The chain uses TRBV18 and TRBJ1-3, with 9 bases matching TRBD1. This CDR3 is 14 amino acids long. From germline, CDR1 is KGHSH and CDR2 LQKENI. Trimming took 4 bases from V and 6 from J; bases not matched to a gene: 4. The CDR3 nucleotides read TGTGCCAGCTCACGGACAGGGGAGAAAAACACCATATATTTT. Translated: CASSRTGEKNTIYF. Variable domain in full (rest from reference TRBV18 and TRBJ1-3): NAGVMQNPRHLVRRRGQEARLRCSPMKGHSHVYWYRQLPEEGLKFMVYLQKENIIDESGMPKERFSAEFPKEGPSILRIQQVVRGDSAAYFCASSRTGEKNTIYFGEGSWLTVV.

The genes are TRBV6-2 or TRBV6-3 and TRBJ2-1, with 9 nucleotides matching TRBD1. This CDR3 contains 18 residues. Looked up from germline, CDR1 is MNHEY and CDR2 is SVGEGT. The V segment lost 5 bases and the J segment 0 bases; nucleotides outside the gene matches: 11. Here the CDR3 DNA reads TGTGCCAGCAGTAACACCGGGACAGGGTCCGGCTCCTACAATGAGCAGTTCTTC. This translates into CASSNTGTGSGSYNEQFF.

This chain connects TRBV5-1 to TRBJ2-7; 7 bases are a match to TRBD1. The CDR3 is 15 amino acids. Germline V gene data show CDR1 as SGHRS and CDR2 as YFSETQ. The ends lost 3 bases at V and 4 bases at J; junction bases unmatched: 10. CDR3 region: CASSSTWDSAYEQYF. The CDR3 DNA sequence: TGCGCCAGCAGCTCAACCTGGGACAGTGCTTACGAGCAGTACTTC.

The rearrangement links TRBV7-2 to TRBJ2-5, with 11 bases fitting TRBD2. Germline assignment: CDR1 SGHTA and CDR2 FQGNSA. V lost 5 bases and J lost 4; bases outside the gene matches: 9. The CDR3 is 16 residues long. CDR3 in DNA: TGTGCCAGCAGCCCCCGTAGCGGGGGGGCGCCAGAGACCCAGTACTTC. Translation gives CASSPRSGGAPETQYF.

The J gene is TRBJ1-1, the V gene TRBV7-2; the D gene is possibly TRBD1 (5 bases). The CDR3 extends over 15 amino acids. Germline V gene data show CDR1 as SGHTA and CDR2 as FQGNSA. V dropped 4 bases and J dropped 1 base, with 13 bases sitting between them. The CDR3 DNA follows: TGTGCCAGCAGCTGGAGGACACACCAGAACACTGAAGCTTTCTTT. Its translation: CASSWRTHQNTEAFF.

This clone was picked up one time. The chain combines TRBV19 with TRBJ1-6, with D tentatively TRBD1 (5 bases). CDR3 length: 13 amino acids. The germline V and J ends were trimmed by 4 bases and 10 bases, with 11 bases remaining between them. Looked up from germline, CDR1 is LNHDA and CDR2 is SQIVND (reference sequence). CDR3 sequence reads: CASSRGVGSPLHF. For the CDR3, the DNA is TGTGCCAGTAGTAGGGGGGTTGGATCACCCCTCCACTTT.

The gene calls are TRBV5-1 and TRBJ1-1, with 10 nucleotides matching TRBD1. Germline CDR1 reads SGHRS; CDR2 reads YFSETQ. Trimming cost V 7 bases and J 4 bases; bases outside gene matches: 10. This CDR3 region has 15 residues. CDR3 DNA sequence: TGCGCCAGCGGAGAAACGACAGGGGGCATCACTGAAGCTTTCTTT. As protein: CASGETTGGITEAFF.

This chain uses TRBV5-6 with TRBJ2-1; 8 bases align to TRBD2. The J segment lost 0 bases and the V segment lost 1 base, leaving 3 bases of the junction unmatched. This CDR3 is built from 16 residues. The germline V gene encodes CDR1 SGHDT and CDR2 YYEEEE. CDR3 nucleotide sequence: TGTGCCAGCAGCTTGCGCGGGGGGCTCTCCTACAATGAGCAGTTCTTC. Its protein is CASSLRGGLSYNEQFF.